Below, one TCR beta chain is given with its context. Its antigen is as yet unknown. When replicate PCRs were run on sorted subsets, they used approximately 210 ng DNA, some 30,000 T cell genomes. Clones were read by immunoSEQ multiplex PCR, and TCRdb kept only the in-frame ones, dropping some. The data contain 2 million to 2.5 million clones, almost 96% of them singletons. Trimming shortened V by 6 bases and J by 3 bases, and 12 bases separated the two germline ends. Germline loops: CDR1 MDHEN, CDR2 SYDVKM. The CDR3 spans 13 residues. These data are taken from a study of shared clonotypes between healthy human individuals. Study-wide findings and caveats: Inspection by rarefaction showed sorted-subset sequencing to be incomplete despite large depth.

Naive CD4+ cells were CD45RA-selected; the remaining cells were memory. The clonotype originates from a man younger than 35 in good health. The sequenced sample was naive CD4+ T cells sorted from blood. As for subset: CD45RA+ positively selected. The rearrangement links TRBV28 to TRBJ2-7; weak D call: TRBD1 (5 bases). Here the CDR3 DNA reads TGTGCCAGCAGACCCACAGGTTTCTACGAGCAGTACTTC. Protein: CASRPTGFYEQYF.